A single sample gave rise to the 32 T cell receptor beta chains below, sequenced in a study of technical replicates of blood from a few donors. Sequenced by immunoSEQ multiplex PCR; TCRdb stores in-frame clones only, minus some. Of about 70,000 clones listed, roughly 89% are singletons. The specimen sequenced was T cells isolated from PBMCs. The receptors were gathered from a human donor in good health.

The chain combines TRBV28 with TRBJ1-4, with 7 nucleotides matching TRBD1. Germline V lookup: CDR1 MDHEN, CDR2 SYDVKM. With 5 bases clipped from V and 11 bases from J, the junction kept 14 bases outside the gene matches. This CDR3 region has 15 residues. This chain's CDR3 is CASSPSALDRIKLFF. CDR3 coding DNA: TGTGCCAGCAGTCCATCGGCACTGGACAGGATTAAACTGTTTTTT.

The chain uses TRBV28 and TRBJ2-1; D is uncertain. The CDR3 has 12 residues. The germline V gene encodes CDR1 MDHEN and CDR2 SYDVKM. Trimming removed 5 bases from V and 9 bases from J, with 11 bases in between. CDR3 protein: CASSTVGAEQFF. For the CDR3, the DNA is TGTGCCAGCAGTACAGTAGGCGCTGAGCAGTTCTTC.

The rearrangement uses TRBV7-9 and TRBJ2-2; 7 positions match TRBD1. The CDR3 extends over 17 amino acids. CDR1 and CDR2 from the germline V gene are SEHNR and FQNEAQ (reference sequence). V lost 5 bases and J lost 3; bases outside the gene matches: 12. Here the CDR3 reads CASSDPGDRSDTGELFF. The CDR3 region has the DNA TGTGCCAGCAGCGACCCCGGGGACAGATCGGACACCGGGGAGCTGTTTTTT.

The gene calls are TRBV25-1 and TRBJ2-3; 11 bases agree with TRBD1. This CDR3 is 16 amino acids long. Losses at the gene ends were 1 base for V and 4 bases for J; bases not matched to a gene: 4. CDR1 MGHDK and CDR2 SYGVNS come from the germline V gene. CDR3 sequence: CASSESDRGRADTQYF. The DNA for the CDR3 is TGTGCCAGCAGTGAATCGGACAGGGGGCGCGCAGATACGCAGTATTTT.

The count of this clone is one. The V call is TRBV30, the J call TRBJ1-1, with D hard to call. CDR3 length: 12 residues. V was pared by 1 base and J by 7 bases, with 10 bases between. Germline loops: CDR1 GTSNPN, CDR2 SVGIG (reference sequence). CDR3 sequence reads: CAWSEGGGEAFF. DNA of the CDR3: TGTGCCTGGAGTGAGGGAGGTGGTGAAGCTTTCTTT.

The chain has TRBV29-1 and TRBJ2-7; 8 nucleotides agree with TRBD2. The length of the CDR3 is 14 residues. Per germline, CDR1 SQVTM and CDR2 ANQGSEA. V trimming: 3 bases; J trimming: 2 bases; junction bases outside the gene matches: 6. The DNA of the CDR3 is TGCAGCGTTGACCAAGCGGGAGCCACCTACGAGCAGTACTTC. This encodes CSVDQAGATYEQYF.

The rearrangement joins TRBV9 to TRBJ1-2; 8 positions match TRBD1. The CDR3 totals 17 residues. Germline V gene sequence: CDR1 SGDLS, CDR2 YYNGEE. J was trimmed by 2 bases and V by 4 bases; bases with no gene match: 13. The CDR3 coding sequence is TGTGCCAGCAGCCTCTTTGTGGGACAGGCGGCCAACTATGGCTACACCTTC. Its protein is CASSLFVGQAANYGYTF.

The chain joins TRBV10-3 to TRBJ1-5; TRBD1 agrees at 9 bases. This CDR3 is 16 amino acids long. Germline CDR1 is ENHRY and CDR2 is SYGVKD. The V segment lost 10 bases and the J segment 2 bases; nucleotides outside the gene matches: 12. CDR3 protein: CATRTGELIGNQPQHF. The CDR3 bases are TGTGCCACCCGGACAGGGGAACTTATAGGCAATCAGCCCCAGCATTTT.

This chain links TRBV19 with TRBJ2-4, with D perhaps TRBD2 (6 bases). Trimming removed 7 bases at V and 8 bases at J, with 12 bases between. The CDR3 consists of 12 residues. Germline values: CDR1 LNHDA, CDR2 SQIVND (reference sequence). DNA of the CDR3: TGTGCCAGTACTACATGGGGGGACATTCAGTACTTC. The encoded protein is CASTTWGDIQYF.

This rearrangement joins TRBV6-5 to TRBJ2-7, with 7 positions matching TRBD1. Trimming at V came to 4 bases and at J to 2 bases, leaving 5 bases not matched to a gene. This CDR3 has 14 residues. From germline, CDR1 is MNHEY and CDR2 SVGAGI. CDR3 coding DNA: TGTGCCAGCAGTTTAGGACAGGAACCCTACGAGCAGTACTTC. It translates to CASSLGQEPYEQYF.

V and J are TRBV6-5 and TRBJ2-3; D possibly corresponds to TRBD2 (6 bases). Germline lookup yields CDR1 MNHEY and CDR2 SVGAGI. CDR3 size: 13 residues. V lost 2 bases and J lost 5, with 8 bases in between. In nucleotides, the CDR3 is TGTGCCAGCAGTTACGGGGGGTTAGATACGCAGTATTTT. It translates to CASSYGGLDTQYF.

V usage is TRBV19 and J usage is TRBJ2-7, with D unclear. Germline lookup yields CDR1 LNHDA and CDR2 SQIVND (reference sequence). Deletions cut 4 bases from V and 6 bases from J, with 13 bases between. CDR3 length: 13 residues. CDR3 region: CASSSGRVFEQYF. CDR3 nucleotide sequence: TGTGCCAGTAGTAGTGGGCGCGTGTTCGAGCAGTACTTC. Together with reference TRBV19 and TRBJ2-7, the CDR3 gives the full variable domain: DGGITQSPKYLFRKEGQNVTLSCEQNLNHDAMYWYRQDPGQGLRLIYYSQIVNDFQKGDIAEGYSVSREKKESFPLTVTSAQKNPTAFYLCASSSGRVFEQYFGPGTRLTVT.

This clone is a singleton in its sample. The V call is TRBV9, the J call TRBJ2-3; D gene uncertain. Between the trimmed V and J ends, which lost 0 bases and 1 base, there was a span of 9 bases. CDR1 is SGDLS and CDR2 is YYNGEE in the germline V gene. The CDR3 runs to 15 residues. This chain's CDR3 is CASSVGAARTDTQYF. CDR3 DNA: TGTGCCAGCAGCGTAGGGGCCGCCCGCACAGATACGCAGTATTTT.

The table lists this clone with a count of one. The chain recombines TRBV7-6 with TRBJ1-1; 7 nucleotides agree with TRBD1. Germline V gene lookup returns CDR1 SGHVS and CDR2 FNYEAQ. The V gene end was trimmed by 0 bases and the J gene end by 6 bases; junction bases not matched to a gene: 4. The CDR3 spans 14 residues. CDR3 DNA sequence: TGTGCCAGCAGCTTAGCGTTGCAGGGGGCTGAAGCTTTCTTT. Protein: CASSLALQGAEAFF.

The chain recombines TRBV4-3 with TRBJ2-4; 10 nucleotides align to TRBD2. With V trimmed by 2 bases and J by 0 bases, 4 bases remained unmatched. Germline V lookup: CDR1 LGHNA, CDR2 YSLEER. This CDR3 has 17 amino acids. CDR3 amino acids: CASSQTSGNIAKNIQYF. In DNA form, the CDR3 reads TGCGCCAGCAGCCAAACTAGCGGGAATATAGCCAAAAACATTCAGTACTTC.

The rearrangement links TRBV6-6 to TRBJ2-7; 7 bases align to TRBD1. This CDR3 has 15 amino acids. The J segment lost 2 bases and the V segment lost 2 bases, leaving 6 bases of the junction unmatched. Germline V gene lookup returns CDR1 MNHNY and CDR2 SVGAGI (reference sequence). CDR3 amino acids: CASSYPGQDTYEQYF. The DNA of the CDR3 is TGTGCCAGCAGTTACCCCGGACAGGACACCTACGAGCAGTACTTC.

This rearrangement joins TRBV7-2 to TRBJ2-7; D not certain. V was clipped by 5 bases and J by 7 bases, with 12 bases between them. Germline V gene sequence: CDR1 SGHTA, CDR2 FQGNSA. This CDR3 region has 12 residues. DNA of the CDR3: TGTGCCAGCAGCCACTCCAGGCGTGAGCAGTACTTC. As protein: CASSHSRREQYF.

The table lists this clone with a count of one. The chain is built from TRBV19 and TRBJ2-5; perhaps TRBD1 as D (5 bases). The length of the CDR3 is 13 residues. CDR1 is LNHDA and CDR2 is SQIVND in the germline V gene (reference sequence). The germline V and J ends were trimmed by 7 bases and 0 bases, with 9 bases remaining between them. The CDR3 protein is CASNQGYQETQYF. CDR3 nucleotides: TGTGCCAGTAATCAGGGATACCAAGAGACCCAGTACTTC.

The chain recombines TRBV10-3 with TRBJ1-4, with 7 positions matching TRBD1. The CDR3 sequence is 14 residues long. Germline values: CDR1 ENHRY, CDR2 SYGVKD. Trimming at V came to 5 bases and at J to 5 bases, leaving 5 bases not matched to a gene. The chain's CDR3 is CAISQGGRNEKLFF. CDR3 nucleotide sequence: TGTGCCATCAGTCAGGGGGGAAGGAATGAAAAACTGTTTTTT.

The chain couples TRBV2 to TRBJ1-1; D not resolved. With 7 bases removed from V and 1 base from J, the gap between germline ends came to 7 bases. The CDR3 contains 12 residues. Germline CDR1 SNHLY, CDR2 FYNNEI. Here the CDR3 DNA reads TGTGCCAGCATCCGCGCGAACACTGAAGCTTTCTTT. Residues: CASIRANTEAFF. Supplemented by reference TRBV2 and TRBJ1-1, the full variable domain reads EPEVTQTPSHQVTQMGQEVILRCVPISNHLYFYWYRQILGQKVEFLVSFYNNEISEKSEIFDDQFSVERPDGSNFTLKIRSTKLEDSAMYFCASIRANTEAFFGQGTRLTVV.

This chain connects TRBV9 to TRBJ1-4; D gene uncertain. Trimming removed 4 bases at V and 7 bases at J, with 11 bases between. This CDR3 spans 13 amino acids. Germline assignment: CDR1 SGDLS and CDR2 YYNGEE. The CDR3 spells CASSPVHSEKLFF. The CDR3 DNA is TGTGCCAGCAGCCCCGTCCATAGTGAAAAACTGTTTTTT. Full variable domain (remainder filled in from reference TRBV9 and TRBJ1-4): DSGVTQTPKHLITATGQRVTLRCSPRSGDLSVYWYQQSLDQGLQFLIQYYNGEERAKGNILERFSAQQFPDLHSELNLSSLELGDSALYFCASSPVHSEKLFFGSGTQLSVL.

The V call is TRBV5-6, the J call TRBJ1-4; TRBD1 matches 7 bases. This CDR3 region has 17 residues. After removal of 4 bases from V and 0 bases from J, the junction contained 9 bases not matched to a gene. Germline assignment: CDR1 SGHDT and CDR2 YYEEEE. The CDR3 DNA is TGTGCCAGCAGCCGACTGACAGGGACGGCAACTAATGAAAAACTGTTTTTT. This gives the protein CASSRLTGTATNEKLFF. Full variable domain (rest looked up from reference TRBV5-6 and TRBJ1-4): DAGVTQSPTHLIKTRGQQVTLRCSPKSGHDTVSWYQQALGQGPQFIFQYYEEEERQRGNFPDRFSGHQFPNYSSELNVNALLLGDSALYLCASSRLTGTATNEKLFFGSGTQLSVL.

This clone was detected only a few times. V usage is TRBV18 and J usage is TRBJ2-1; the match to TRBD2 covers 12 bases. The CDR3 sequence is 16 residues long. V lost 3 bases to trimming and J lost 6 bases; unmatched junction nucleotides: 6. The germline V gene has CDR1 KGHSH and CDR2 LQKENI. CDR3 sequence (DNA): TGTGCCAGCTCACCCCTACGACTAGCGGGAGTCAATGAGCAGTTCTTC. Translation: CASSPLRLAGVNEQFF.

This clone came up once. The chain combines TRBV29-1 with TRBJ2-5; D gene ambiguous. The CDR3 runs 12 residues. V lost 5 bases and J 3 bases, leaving 10 bases between the germline ends. Germline lookup yields CDR1 SQVTM and CDR2 ANQGSEA. The CDR3 spells CSVLGLKETQYF. The CDR3 bases are TGCAGCGTTCTAGGCCTTAAAGAGACCCAGTACTTC.

The rearrangement links TRBV30 to TRBJ1-1, with D possibly matching TRBD1 (6 bases). The length of the CDR3 is 13 residues. Germline V gives CDR1 GTSNPN, CDR2 SVGIG (reference sequence). The V end lost 8 bases, the J end lost 4 bases, and 17 bases lay between the germline ends. DNA of the CDR3: TGTGCCGCATCCAGGGGTACGGTCACTGAAGCTTTCTTT. This sequence encodes CAASRGTVTEAFF.

The J gene is TRBJ2-7, the V gene TRBV18, with TRBD1 as a possible D gene (5 bases). Trimming left V 6 bases short and J 3 bases short, with 9 bases between. CDR1 KGHSH and CDR2 LQKENI come from the germline V gene. The CDR3 consists of 12 residues. CDR3 in DNA: TGTGCCAGCTCGCTACAGGACTACGAGCAGTACTTC. This encodes CASSLQDYEQYF.

The rearrangement uses TRBV5-6 and TRBJ2-3; D unresolved. This CDR3 is 13 amino acids long. Trimming took 3 bases from V and 0 from J, leaving 5 bases between them. Germline V gene data show CDR1 as SGHDT and CDR2 as YYEEEE. CDR3 sequence (DNA): TGTGCCAGCAGCTCCTTTAGCACAGATACGCAGTATTTT. Its protein is CASSSFSTDTQYF.

The chain employs TRBV30 and TRBJ1-1; tentative D call: TRBD1 (6 bases). Germline CDR1 GTSNPN, CDR2 SVGIG (reference sequence). V was shortened by 3 bases and J by 0 bases, with 11 bases between the two germline ends. The CDR3 sequence is 14 residues long. In DNA, the CDR3 is TGTGCCTGGAGCGCTAGACAGGTGAACACTGAAGCTTTCTTT. Protein product: CAWSARQVNTEAFF.

V gene TRBV7-2 combines with J gene TRBJ1-2; 9 bases are a match to TRBD1. Germline V gives CDR1 SGHTA, CDR2 FQGNSA. The CDR3 spans 13 residues. The V segment lost 5 bases and the J segment 5 bases; nucleotides outside the gene matches: 3. The CDR3 sequence: CASSQTGGYGYTF. The DNA of the CDR3 is TGTGCCAGCAGCCAGACAGGGGGGTATGGCTACACCTTC.

The chain couples TRBV7-9 to TRBJ2-7, with D possibly matching TRBD2 (8 bases). The CDR3 runs 17 residues. V lost 6 bases, J lost 1 base, and 22 bases lay in between. Per the germline V gene, CDR1 is SEHNR and CDR2 is FQNEAQ (reference sequence). The CDR3 reads CASSQGGLGRPSYEQYF. The CDR3 DNA reads as TGTGCCAGCAGTCAGGGGGGACTAGGCAGACCTTCCTACGAGCAGTACTTC.

The chain has TRBV5-1 and TRBJ1-3; D unresolved. The V and J ends lost 1 base and 4 bases respectively, with 6 bases between them. This CDR3 has 13 residues. CDR1 is SGHRS, CDR2 YFSETQ, per germline. The CDR3 DNA is TGCGCCAGCAGCTTGTTACAGGGAAACACCATATATTTT. Translating it yields CASSLLQGNTIYF.

This chain links TRBV7-2 with TRBJ2-3; D remains unclear. CDR1 SGHTA and CDR2 FQGNSA come from the germline V gene. CDR3 length: 12 amino acids. The V end was cut by 4 bases, the J end by 0 bases, with 2 bases between. Here the CDR3 DNA reads TGTGCCAGCAGCTCTAGCACAGATACGCAGTATTTT. As protein: CASSSSTDTQYF.